The present T cell receptor beta chain was sequenced within a study of human T cells and chemical hapten exposure. Study results and limitations: After DPC sensitization, TCRs above 1 in 1000 frequency showed no change.

TCRdb redid the calling of the RACE reads with MiXCR, one entry per CDR3 protein. Of roughly 180,000 distinct CDR3 sequences in the sample, 20% to 25% were seen once. This clonotype was detected only a few times. The antigen is not known. Time point of the sample: patch test 1, 2 weeks after DPC sensitization. Treatment described: therapeutic diphenylcyclopropenone sensitization with weekly scalp DPC. The origin of this receptor is a woman between 45 and 60 years old with alopecia areata. Some clones in this sample may be carry-over from other donors' samples. The source was whole blood, collected in connection with sensitization to the hapten diphenylcyclopropenone (DPC).

The CDR3 DNA reads as TGTGCCAGCAGTTACTCTGGGCGGGCCGTGAACGGGGAGCTGTTTTTT. Translating gives CASSYSGRAVNGELFF. The V gene is TRBV6-2 or TRBV6-3, the J gene TRBJ2-2; D possibly corresponds to TRBD2 (5 bases). The CDR3 has 16 residues. Germline lookup yields CDR1 MNHEY and CDR2 SVGEGT. V was shortened by 0 bases and J by 7 bases, with 15 bases between the two germline ends.